These 32 T cell receptor beta chains were all obtained from the same sample, sequenced in a study of CD4 T cells in relation to SARS-CoV-2 and coronaviruses. Profiled with immunoSEQ multiplex PCR; TCRdb holds only in-frame clones, not every one. This table has around 15,000 clones, over 80% appearing once. CD4+ T cells from unexposed donors were obtained before the COVID-19 pandemic (2011-2018). After about 10 days of culture, CD4+ T cells were isolated. No antigen has been identified for these receptors. Sequencing was carried out using CD4+ T cells from PBMCs, cultured in vitro. These receptor sequences come from a human donor in good health.

This clone has only a few counts. The J gene is TRBJ2-1, the V gene TRBV7-9, with D possibly TRBD2 on 5 matching bases. Deletions cut 5 bases from V and 5 bases from J, with 13 bases between. Germline loops: CDR1 SEHNR, CDR2 FQNEAQ (reference sequence). CDR3 length: 14 amino acids. CDR3 in amino acids: CASSLRDQNNEQFF. As DNA, the CDR3 is TGTGCCAGCAGCCTCCGGGATCAGAACAATGAGCAGTTCTTC.

This clone was seen more than once but under ten times. The gene calls are TRBV3-1 (or the pseudogene TRBV3-2) and TRBJ1-6; D perhaps matches TRBD1 (5 bases). Germline V gene data show CDR1 as LGHDT and CDR2 as YNNKEL (reference sequence). V was trimmed by 2 bases and J by 2 bases, leaving 10 bases between them. CDR3 length: 16 amino acids. CDR3 bases: TGTGCCAGCAGCCAATGGGCGGGGGCCTATAATTCACCCCTCCACTTT. Residues: CASSQWAGAYNSPLHF.

The rearrangement links TRBV5-1 to TRBJ2-2; D remains ambiguous. Germline CDR1 and CDR2: SGHRS and YFSETQ. V shed 5 bases and J shed 7 bases, with 15 bases lying between them. This CDR3 contains 14 residues. The CDR3 nucleotides are TGCGCCAGCAGGGCTGCTGGGGTGCGCGGGGAGCTGTTTTTT. Amino acid sequence: CASRAAGVRGELFF.

V usage is TRBV5-1 and J usage is TRBJ2-5; 11 nucleotides align to TRBD1. This CDR3 comprises 16 residues. Germline V gives CDR1 SGHRS, CDR2 YFSETQ. V shed 4 bases, J shed 2 bases, and the junction held 7 bases outside the gene matches. The CDR3 region is CASSRSGTGGQETQYF. CDR3 DNA: TGCGCCAGCAGCCGCTCCGGGACAGGGGGTCAAGAGACCCAGTACTTC.

The rearrangement joins TRBV4-3 to TRBJ1-1; no firm D call. The V gene's germline CDR1 is LGHNA and CDR2 YSLEER. This CDR3 region has 12 residues. V shed 1 base and J shed 11 bases, with 11 bases lying between them. CDR3 sequence reads: CASSQVPGKAFF. The CDR3 region has the DNA TGCGCCAGCAGCCAAGTCCCCGGGAAGGCTTTCTTT.

The V and J genes are TRBV3-1 (or the pseudogene TRBV3-2) and TRBJ1-4; D may be TRBD1 (6 bases). Trimming pared 3 bases from V and 6 bases from J, leaving 17 bases between. Looked up from germline, CDR1 is LGHDT and CDR2 is YNNKEL (reference sequence). The CDR3 has 16 residues. In DNA form, the CDR3 reads TGTGCCAGCAGCCACTCCTGGGGGGGGCACGATGAAAAACTGTTTTTT. As protein: CASSHSWGGHDEKLFF.

The chain joins TRBV21-1 to TRBJ2-5; the DNA was not used to check the table's D call, TRBD1. TRBV21-1 is assigned pseudogene status. The CDR3 runs 16 residues. In DNA, the CDR3 is TGTGCCAGCAGCAAAGACCCGACAGGGACCCAAGAGACCCAGTACTTC. This translates into CASSKDPTGTQETQYF.

This rearrangement joins TRBV9 to TRBJ2-3; TRBD2 matches at 11 bases. Germline CDR1 is SGDLS and CDR2 is YYNGEE. The V and J ends lost 0 bases and 6 bases, in that order; junction bases with no gene match: 9. The CDR3 is made up of 17 amino acids. The CDR3 sequence is CASSVAGTSGLMDTQYF. The DNA for the CDR3 is TGTGCCAGCAGCGTAGCTGGGACTAGCGGACTTATGGATACGCAGTATTTT.

This clone came up a few times. The V and J genes are TRBV10-1 and TRBJ2-1, with 9 bases identical to TRBD1. Trimming took 2 bases from V and 8 from J; bases not matched to a gene: 4. Germline CDR1 is WNHNN and CDR2 is SYGVQD (reference sequence). The CDR3 totals 14 residues. CDR3 sequence: CASSEGQGTHEQFF. For the CDR3, the DNA is TGCGCCAGCAGTGAGGGACAGGGGACCCATGAGCAGTTCTTC.

The chain uses TRBV6-5 and TRBJ1-5, with 8 bases identical to TRBD1. J was trimmed by 0 bases and V by 9 bases; bases with no gene match: 1. CDR1 and CDR2 (germline): MNHEY, SVGAGI. The CDR3 covers 13 residues. The chain's CDR3 is CASTGGSNQPQHF. DNA for the CDR3: TGTGCCAGTACAGGGGGTAGCAATCAGCCCCAGCATTTT.

V usage is TRBV29-1 and J usage is TRBJ1-1; the match to TRBD1 covers 8 bases. The V gene end was trimmed by 4 bases and the J gene end by 1 base; junction bases not matched to a gene: 2. The CDR3 covers 13 residues. Looked up from germline, CDR1 is SQVTM and CDR2 is ANQGSEA. This CDR3 is CSVGTGGNTEAFF. Written as DNA, the CDR3 is TGCAGCGTTGGCACAGGGGGGAACACTGAAGCTTTCTTT. The variable domain in full, with the rest retrieved from reference TRBV29-1 and TRBJ1-1, is SAVISQKPSRDICQRGTSLTIQCQVDSQVTMMFWYRQQPGQSLTLIATANQGSEATYESGFVIDKFPISRPNLTFSTLTVSNMSPEDSSIYLCSVGTGGNTEAFFGQGTRLTVV.

J is TRBJ2-7 and V is TRBV5-1; TRBD1 aligns across 7 bases. CDR1 is SGHRS and CDR2 is YFSETQ in the germline V gene. V shed 0 bases, J shed 2 bases, and the junction held 5 bases outside the gene matches. The CDR3 consists of 15 residues. Here the CDR3 reads CASSLVGQDPYEQYF. DNA of the CDR3: TGCGCCAGCAGCTTGGTCGGACAGGACCCCTACGAGCAGTACTTC.

This clone is labeled medium-sized. The chain combines TRBV19 with TRBJ1-5, with 7 nucleotides matching TRBD1. This CDR3 contains 15 residues. Germline V gene lookup returns CDR1 LNHDA and CDR2 SQIVND (reference sequence). After removal of 5 bases from V and 7 bases from J, the junction contained 11 bases not matched to a gene. DNA for the CDR3: TGTGCCAGTAGTTTGGCAGGGGGTCTTAAGCAGCCCCAGCATTTT. It specifies CASSLAGGLKQPQHF. Looking up the rest from reference TRBV19 and TRBJ1-5 gives the full variable domain: DGGITQSPKYLFRKEGQNVTLSCEQNLNHDAMYWYRQDPGQGLRLIYYSQIVNDFQKGDIAEGYSVSREKKESFPLTVTSAQKNPTAFYLCASSLAGGLKQPQHFGDGTRLSIL.

The rearrangement uses TRBV5-4 and TRBJ2-3; D is possibly TRBD2 (6 bases). The germline V and J ends were trimmed by 1 base and 0 bases, with 12 bases remaining between them. The CDR3 has 16 amino acids. Germline-derived CDR1 and CDR2 are SGHNT and YYREEE (reference sequence). The CDR3 DNA reads as TGTGCCAGCAGCTTGTCGCGTGGGGGGAGCACAGATACGCAGTATTTT. Translation: CASSLSRGGSTDTQYF. The full variable domain, with the rest looked up from reference TRBV5-4 and TRBJ2-3, is ETGVTQSPTHLIKTRGQQVTLRCSSQSGHNTVSWYQQALGQGPQFIFQYYREEENGRGNFPPRFSGLQFPNYSSELNVNALELDDSALYLCASSLSRGGSTDTQYFGPGTRLTVL.

V is TRBV29-1 and J is TRBJ1-2; TRBD1 matches 8 bases. This CDR3 is built from 13 residues. Looked up from germline, CDR1 is SQVTM and CDR2 is ANQGSEA. V dropped 7 bases and J dropped 3; count of bases not matched to a gene: 7. The DNA for the CDR3 is TGCAGCGCCAGGACAGGGACGGACTATGGCTACACCTTC. Encoded protein: CSARTGTDYGYTF.

The V and J genes are TRBV15 and TRBJ2-1, with TRBD2 matching over 7 bases. From germline, CDR1 is LNHNV and CDR2 YYDKDF (reference sequence). V gave up 1 base and J gave up 4 bases; unmatched junction bases: 7. This CDR3 comprises 16 residues. CDR3 DNA: TGTGCCACCAGCAGAGGTTATAGCGGGCGATACAATGAGCAGTTCTTC. Encoded protein: CATSRGYSGRYNEQFF.

This clone was found once. DNA for the CDR3: TGTGCCAGCAGCCCCAGGGAGCGTGAGCAGTTCTTC. Its translation is CASSPREREQFF. V is TRBV6-2 or TRBV6-3 and J is TRBJ2-1, with D perhaps matching TRBD1 or TRBD2 (5 bases each). Per the germline V gene, CDR1 is MNHEY and CDR2 is SVGEGT. V was cut by 6 bases and J by 9 bases, with 12 bases left in between. This CDR3 comprises 12 residues.

This chain uses TRBV7-2 with TRBJ2-3, with 7 bases lining up with TRBD1. The CDR3 runs to 18 residues. V dropped 3 bases and J dropped 0; count of bases not matched to a gene: 12. From germline, CDR1 is SGHTA and CDR2 FQGNSA. The CDR3 DNA sequence: TGTGCCAGCAGCTTCCTTTTCACGGGGACAGCTAGCACAGATACGCAGTATTTT. This gives the protein CASSFLFTGTASTDTQYF.

The gene calls are TRBV5-5 and TRBJ2-3; 11 bases agree with TRBD2. Germline CDR1 and CDR2: SGHKS and YYEKEE (reference sequence). V trimming: 2 bases; J trimming: 6 bases; junction bases outside the gene matches: 2. This CDR3 contains 14 residues. The CDR3 sequence is CASSFSGGADTQYF. In nucleotides, the CDR3 is TGTGCCAGCAGCTTTAGCGGGGGGGCCGATACGCAGTATTTT. Drawing the rest from reference TRBV5-5 and TRBJ2-3, the complete variable domain is DAGVTQSPTHLIKTRGQQVTLRCSPISGHKSVSWYQQVLGQGPQFIFQYYEKEERGRGNFPDRFSARQFPNYSSELNVNALLLGDSALYLCASSFSGGADTQYFGPGTRLTVL.

The V gene is TRBV11-2, the J gene TRBJ1-3; D remains unclear. The CDR3 sequence is 15 residues long. V lost 5 bases to trimming and J lost 0 bases, with 11 bases between them. Germline V gene sequence: CDR1 SGHAT, CDR2 FQNNGV. CDR3 loop: CASSPLVNSGNTIYF. The CDR3 region has the DNA TGTGCCAGCAGCCCCCTTGTAAACTCTGGAAACACCATATATTTT.

The rearrangement joins TRBV18 to TRBJ2-6; D uncertain. Germline CDR1 and CDR2: KGHSH and LQKENI. CDR3 length equals 19 residues. V gave up 3 bases and J gave up 0 bases, with 18 bases separating them. The CDR3 sequence: CASSPRTPKELSGANVLTF. DNA for the CDR3: TGTGCCAGCTCACCCAGGACCCCCAAGGAGCTCTCTGGGGCCAACGTCCTGACTTTC.

This clone occurred once. This rearrangement joins TRBV30 to TRBJ1-1; D ambiguous. The length of the CDR3 is 14 residues. V lost 4 bases and J 3 bases, leaving 15 bases between the germline ends. Germline V gene data show CDR1 as GTSNPN and CDR2 as SVGIG (reference sequence). The CDR3 coding sequence is TGTGCCTGGACCAACGGGGTTGGAGACACTGAAGCTTTCTTT. Its translation is CAWTNGVGDTEAFF.

This chain links TRBV5-5 with TRBJ2-5; 8 bases are shared with TRBD2. V lost 2 bases and J lost 3; bases outside the gene matches: 6. The CDR3 has 15 amino acids. The germline V gene encodes CDR1 SGHKS and CDR2 YYEKEE (reference sequence). In DNA, the CDR3 is TGTGCCAGCAGCTTAAAAGCGGGAGTGGAAGAGACCCAGTACTTC. This translates into CASSLKAGVEETQYF.

V usage is TRBV4-2 and J usage is TRBJ2-2; possibly TRBD1 for D (5 bases). CDR1 LGHNA and CDR2 YNFKEQ come from the germline V gene. With 0 bases removed from V and 1 base from J, the gap between germline ends came to 9 bases. CDR3 length: 16 amino acids. CDR3 residues: CASSQDWQGNTGELFF. CDR3 DNA: TGTGCCAGCAGCCAAGACTGGCAGGGGAACACCGGGGAGCTGTTTTTT.

V gene TRBV5-5 combines with J gene TRBJ2-7; 11 bases line up with TRBD1. Germline V gene data show CDR1 as SGHKS and CDR2 as YYEKEE (reference sequence). This CDR3 comprises 14 residues. The ends lost 5 bases at V and 7 bases at J; junction bases unmatched: 8. The CDR3 DNA follows: TGTGCCAGCAGAAGGACAGGGGGCGCGGATGAGCAGTACTTC. As protein: CASRRTGGADEQYF.

This chain joins TRBV9 and TRBJ1-1; D gene uncertain. This CDR3 spans 13 amino acids. Per the germline V gene, CDR1 is SGDLS and CDR2 is YYNGEE. Trimming removed 4 bases from V and 1 base from J, with 8 bases in between. The CDR3 spells CASSLQANTEAFF. The CDR3 coding sequence is TGTGCCAGCAGCTTACAAGCGAACACTGAAGCTTTCTTT.

V is TRBV5-1 and J is TRBJ1-1; D possibly corresponds to TRBD1 (6 bases). Trimming pared 4 bases from V and 1 base from J, leaving 11 bases between. The CDR3 runs to 14 residues. The germline gives CDR1 SGHRS, CDR2 YFSETQ. CDR3 sequence: CASSTGGGNTEAFF. CDR3 in DNA: TGCGCCAGCAGCACAGGAGGGGGGAACACTGAAGCTTTCTTT.

A few counts support this clone. V gene TRBV3-1 (or the pseudogene TRBV3-2) combines with J gene TRBJ1-1; 7 positions agree with TRBD1. CDR3 length: 15 residues. V was pared by 1 base and J by 1 base, with 3 bases of the junction left unmatched. Germline CDR1 reads LGHDT; CDR2 reads YNNKEL (reference sequence). The CDR3 region has the DNA TGTGCCAGCAGCCAAGGGGACAGTAAGAACACTGAAGCTTTCTTT. Encoded protein: CASSQGDSKNTEAFF.

This rearrangement joins TRBV1 to TRBJ2-5; the table names TRBD2, a call not compared with the DNA. TRBV1 is given as a pseudogene. The length of the CDR3 is 14 residues. The CDR3 DNA is TGCACCAGCAGCCGGACTAGCGGTCAAGAGACCCAGTACTTC. It translates to CTSSRTSGQETQYF.

CDR3 nucleotides: TGTGCCAGCAGCACGATCAATGGAGCCACTGAAGCTTTCTTT. Translation: CASSTINGATEAFF. The V gene is TRBV7-9, the J gene TRBJ1-1; D not resolved. Germline values: CDR1 SEHNR, CDR2 FQNEAQ (reference sequence). Trimming left V 5 bases short and J 4 bases short, with 14 bases between. The CDR3 sequence is 14 residues long.

V and J are TRBV5-1 and TRBJ2-7; the match to TRBD1 covers 8 bases. From germline, CDR1 is SGHRS and CDR2 YFSETQ. The CDR3 has 14 amino acids. V lost 3 bases to trimming and J lost 7 bases; unmatched junction nucleotides: 9. Here the CDR3 reads CASSSLQGAREQYF. Written as DNA, the CDR3 is TGCGCCAGCAGCTCCCTTCAGGGGGCGAGGGAGCAGTACTTC.

The gene calls are TRBV6-2 or TRBV6-3 and TRBJ1-5; no clear D. The ends were cut back, 5 bases at V and 6 bases at J, with 8 bases in the middle. This CDR3 region has 12 residues. Germline CDR1 is MNHEY and CDR2 is SVGEGT. The CDR3 is CASSPEGQPQHF. For the CDR3, the DNA is TGTGCCAGCAGTCCAGAGGGTCAGCCCCAGCATTTT.